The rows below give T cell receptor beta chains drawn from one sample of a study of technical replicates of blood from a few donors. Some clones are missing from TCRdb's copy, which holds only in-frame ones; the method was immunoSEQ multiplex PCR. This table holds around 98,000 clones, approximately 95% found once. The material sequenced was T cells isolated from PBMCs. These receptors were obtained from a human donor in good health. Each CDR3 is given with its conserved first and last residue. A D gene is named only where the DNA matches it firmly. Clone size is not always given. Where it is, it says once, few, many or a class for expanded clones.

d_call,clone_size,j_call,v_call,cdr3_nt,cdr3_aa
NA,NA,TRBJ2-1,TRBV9,TGTGCCAGCAGCGTTGGCGGGGCGGGACCACCGGGTAATGAGCAGTTCTTC,CASSVGGAGPPGNEQFF
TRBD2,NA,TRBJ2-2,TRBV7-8,TGTGCCAGCAGCCCGAAACTAGCGGGAGAAGGCACCGGGGAGCTGTTTTTT,CASSPKLAGEGTGELFF
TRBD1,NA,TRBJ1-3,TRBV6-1,TGTGCCAGCAGGACAGGGATCGGAAACACCATATATTTT,CASRTGIGNTIYF
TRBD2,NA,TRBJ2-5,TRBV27,TGTGCCAGCAGTGTCGGGGGTGACGGGAGGGGGACCCAGTACTTC,CASSVGGDGRGTQYF
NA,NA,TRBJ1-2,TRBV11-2,TGTGCCAGCAGCTTAGAAGGCAGGGGAAACTCTGGCTACACCTTC,CASSLEGRGNSGYTF
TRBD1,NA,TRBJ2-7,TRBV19,TGTGCCAGTACCCTAACGGGACAGGGCGTCTACGAGCAGTACTTC,CASTLTGQGVYEQYF
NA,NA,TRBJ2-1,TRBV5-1,TGCGCCAGCAGCACGTTAACGAGCTCCTACAATGAGCAGTTCTTC,CASSTLTSSYNEQFF
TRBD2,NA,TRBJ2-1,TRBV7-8,TGTGCCAGCAGCTTAGCGCCCGGGAGGAGCAACAATGAGCAGTTCTTC,CASSLAPGRSNNEQFF
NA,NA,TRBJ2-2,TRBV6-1,TGTGCCAGCAGTGAGTGGTCGCAGTCGTCAGGGGAGCTGTTTTTT,CASSEWSQSSGELFF
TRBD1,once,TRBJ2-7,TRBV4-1,TGCGCCAGCAGCGTCTCCTCGGGACAGGGCTACGAGCAGTACTTC,CASSVSSGQGYEQYF
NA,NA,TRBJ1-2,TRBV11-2,TGTGCCAGCAGCTTAGATCGAGGAGGGATTAACTATGGCTACACCTTC,CASSLDRGGINYGYTF
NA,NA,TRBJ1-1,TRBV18,TGTGCCAGCTCGAACGCAGGGTCCCCTGAAGCTTTCTTT,CASSNAGSPEAFF
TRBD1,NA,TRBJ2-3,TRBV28,TGTGCCAGCAGTTTACCCGTGTGGGACAGGGGTGCAGATACGCAGTATTTT,CASSLPVWDRGADTQYF
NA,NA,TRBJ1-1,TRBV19,TGTGCCAGTAGAGAGATGAACACTGAAGCTTTCTTT,CASREMNTEAFF
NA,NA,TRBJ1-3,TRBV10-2,TGCGCCAGCACCGTCTCCTCTGGAAACACCATATATTTT,CASTVSSGNTIYF
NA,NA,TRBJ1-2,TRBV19,TGTGCCAGTACCTTTTTGGACATTCGTAACTATGGCTACACCTTC,CASTFLDIRNYGYTF
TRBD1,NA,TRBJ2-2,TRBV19,TGTGCCAGTAGTGGGACAGAGGCCGGGGAGCTGTTTTTT,CASSGTEAGELFF
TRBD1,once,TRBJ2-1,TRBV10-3,TGTGCCATCAGTCGGGCCGGGACAGGGGTCAGTGAGCAGTTCTTC,CAISRAGTGVSEQFF
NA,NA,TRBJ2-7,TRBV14,TGTGCCAGCAGCCAATCCTCTGCGCTATACGAGCAGTACTTC,CASSQSSALYEQYF
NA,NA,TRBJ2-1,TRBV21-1,TGTGCCAGCAGGGGAAAGCGGGAGGGAGGCAATGAGCAGTTCTTC,CASRGKREGGNEQFF
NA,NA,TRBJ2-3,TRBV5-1,TGCGCCAGCAGCCCCGACGCCGGGATTCCGGGAACAGATACGCAGTATTTT,CASSPDAGIPGTDTQYF
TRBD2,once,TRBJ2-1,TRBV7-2,TGTGCCAGCAGCTTAGCGAAGCCCGGGGGGGAGCAGTTCTTC,CASSLAKPGGEQFF